The 11 T cell receptor beta chains listed next were all sequenced from one sample in a study of radiotherapy plus CTLA-4 blockade in lung cancer. Profiling relied on immunoSEQ multiplex PCR, and the TCRdb table lists in-frame clones only, not all of them. The repertoire holds more than 55,000 clones, around 80% seen once, with almost 4% in the top ten. The sequencing used peripheral blood, collected from a patient treated with radiotherapy plus ipilimumab. These receptors were obtained from a human donor with non-small cell lung cancer who had a partial response to radiotherapy plus ipilimumab.

This clone turned up a few times. The chain couples TRBV5-1 to TRBJ1-1; weak D call: TRBD1 (5 bases). Germline loops: CDR1 SGHRS, CDR2 YFSETQ. V was trimmed by 0 bases and J by 1 base, leaving 10 bases between them. The length of the CDR3 is 15 residues. CDR3 nucleotides: TGCGCCAGCAGCTTGGCTGCAGGGCGGAACACTGAAGCTTTCTTT. Protein: CASSLAAGRNTEAFF.

The gene calls are TRBV7-9 and TRBJ2-2, with 10 bases identical to TRBD1. The CDR3 consists of 17 residues. V shed 5 bases, J shed 4 bases, and the junction held 10 bases outside the gene matches. CDR1 SEHNR and CDR2 FQNEAQ come from the germline V gene (reference sequence). The CDR3 spells CASSRGPGQGSTGELFF. As DNA, the CDR3 is TGTGCCAGCAGCCGTGGCCCGGGACAGGGGAGCACCGGGGAGCTGTTTTTT.

The rearrangement joins TRBV4-3 to TRBJ1-5; 10 bases agree with TRBD1. Per the germline V gene, CDR1 is LGHNA and CDR2 is YSLEER. J gave up 6 bases and V 1 base, and 3 bases lay outside the gene matches. This CDR3 has 15 amino acids. The CDR3 sequence: CASSQVWTGGQPQHF. CDR3 sequence (DNA): TGCGCCAGCAGCCAAGTGTGGACAGGGGGTCAGCCCCAGCATTTT.

DNA of the CDR3: TGTGCCAGCAGTGATGCACAGGGTCCCCAATATATGAGCAATCAGCCCCAGCATTTT. Its protein product is CASSDAQGPQYMSNQPQHF. The V call is TRBV6-4, the J call TRBJ1-5; D perhaps matches TRBD1 (6 bases). V was pared by 3 bases and J by 1 base, with 22 bases between. CDR1 and CDR2 (germline): MRHNA, SNTAGT. The CDR3 spans 19 residues.

This clone was counted once. The V gene is TRBV9, the J gene TRBJ2-7; 8 nucleotides line up with TRBD2. This CDR3 is built from 16 residues. The ends lost 4 bases at V and 6 bases at J; junction bases unmatched: 15. The germline CDR1 and CDR2 sequences are SGDLS and YYNGEE. In nucleotides, the CDR3 is TGTGCCAGCAGCCCGATAGGGCGGGGGGCCCTTACCGAGCAGTACTTC. Translation gives CASSPIGRGALTEQYF.

The chain links TRBV27 to TRBJ1-2; TRBD1 matches 8 bases. Germline V gene sequence: CDR1 MNHEY, CDR2 SMNVEV (reference sequence). Trimming removed 2 bases from V and 4 bases from J; junction bases left unmatched: 6. The CDR3 loop spans 15 amino acids. Written as DNA, the CDR3 is TGTGCCAGCAGTTTAGAGGCAGGGGGCTTCTATGGCTACACCTTC. Protein product: CASSLEAGGFYGYTF.

The chain carries TRBV6-1 and TRBJ1-4, with 8 bases fitting TRBD1. J lost 7 bases, V lost 7 bases, and 8 bases had no gene match. Germline V gene lookup returns CDR1 MNHNS and CDR2 SASEGT. The CDR3 sequence is 14 residues long. The chain's CDR3 is CASIRTGFGEKLFF. The CDR3 DNA follows: TGTGCCAGCATCAGGACAGGGTTTGGTGAAAAACTGTTTTTT.

The chain employs TRBV2 and TRBJ2-3; D possibly corresponds to TRBD2 (6 bases). Trimming stripped 9 bases from V and 1 base from J, with 14 bases between. Per the germline V gene, CDR1 is SNHLY and CDR2 is FYNNEI. The length of the CDR3 is 14 residues. The CDR3 reads CASFSGLRTDTQYF. DNA of the CDR3: TGTGCCAGTTTCTCGGGACTGCGCACAGATACGCAGTATTTT.

The chain is built from TRBV10-3 and TRBJ2-3; no reliable D call. Germline-derived CDR1 and CDR2 are ENHRY and SYGVKD. V lost 6 bases and J 0 bases, leaving 10 bases between the germline ends. The CDR3 is 14 residues long. DNA for the CDR3: TGTGCCATCAGCGTTCGCGGTAGCACAGATACGCAGTATTTT. Translation gives CAISVRGSTDTQYF.

This chain links TRBV7-2 with TRBJ2-2, with 9 bases lining up with TRBD2. The junction had 11 bases not matched to a gene; V was cut back by 3 bases and J by 6 bases. CDR1 is SGHTA and CDR2 is FQGNSA in the germline V gene. The CDR3 covers 17 residues. CDR3 loop: CASSFGIGLAFSGELFF. Here the CDR3 DNA reads TGTGCCAGCAGCTTTGGTATCGGACTAGCGTTTTCCGGGGAGCTGTTTTTT.

This chain links TRBV2 with TRBJ1-4, with 7 bases that match TRBD1. The germline V gene has CDR1 SNHLY and CDR2 FYNNEI. After removal of 3 bases from V and 7 bases from J, the junction contained 8 bases not matched to a gene. There are 15 residues in the CDR3. The CDR3 DNA reads as TGTGCCAGCAGTGACTGGGCAGGGGGTGGTGAAAAACTGTTTTTT. Its translation is CASSDWAGGGEKLFF.